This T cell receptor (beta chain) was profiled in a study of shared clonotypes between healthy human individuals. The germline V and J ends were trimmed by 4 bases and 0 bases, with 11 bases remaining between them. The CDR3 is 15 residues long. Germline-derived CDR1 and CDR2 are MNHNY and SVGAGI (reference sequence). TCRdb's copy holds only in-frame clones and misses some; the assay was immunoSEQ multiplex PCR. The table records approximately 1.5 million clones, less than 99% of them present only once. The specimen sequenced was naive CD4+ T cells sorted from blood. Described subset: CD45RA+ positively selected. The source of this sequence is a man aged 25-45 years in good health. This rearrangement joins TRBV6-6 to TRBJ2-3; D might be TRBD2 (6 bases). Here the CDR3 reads CASSFGGRSTDTQYF. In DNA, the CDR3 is TGTGCCAGCAGTTTCGGGGGTCGGAGCACAGATACGCAGTATTTT.